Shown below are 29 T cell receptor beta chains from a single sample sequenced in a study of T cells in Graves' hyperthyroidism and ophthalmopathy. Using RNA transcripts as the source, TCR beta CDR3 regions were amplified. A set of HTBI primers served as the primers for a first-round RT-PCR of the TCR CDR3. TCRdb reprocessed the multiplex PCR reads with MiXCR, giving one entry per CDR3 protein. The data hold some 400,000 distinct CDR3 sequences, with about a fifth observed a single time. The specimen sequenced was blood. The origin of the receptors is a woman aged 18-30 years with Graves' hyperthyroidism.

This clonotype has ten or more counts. For the CDR3, the DNA is TGCGCCAGCAGCTTCCGGTCAGGGGGTCAGCCCCAGCATTTT. Its protein is CASSFRSGGQPQHF. The genes are TRBV5-1 and TRBJ1-5, with TRBD1 matching over 7 bases. This CDR3 comprises 14 residues. Germline assignment: CDR1 SGHRS and CDR2 YFSETQ. Trimming cost V 2 bases and J 6 bases; bases outside gene matches: 5.

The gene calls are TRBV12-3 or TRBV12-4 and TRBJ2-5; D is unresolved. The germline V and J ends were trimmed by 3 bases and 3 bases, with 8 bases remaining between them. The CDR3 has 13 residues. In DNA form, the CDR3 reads TGTGCCAGCAGTTTTGGATCGGAAGAGACCCAGTACTTC. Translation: CASSFGSEETQYF.

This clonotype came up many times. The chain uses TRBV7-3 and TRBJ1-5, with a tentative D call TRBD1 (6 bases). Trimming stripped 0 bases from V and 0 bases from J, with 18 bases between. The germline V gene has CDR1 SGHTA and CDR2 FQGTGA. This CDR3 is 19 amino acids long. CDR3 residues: CASSLTDSLMPYSNQPQHF. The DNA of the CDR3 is TGTGCCAGCAGCTTAACGGACAGCCTGATGCCATATAGCAATCAGCCCCAGCATTTT. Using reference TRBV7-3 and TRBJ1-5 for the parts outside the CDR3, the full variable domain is GAGVSQTPSNKVTEKGKYVELRCDPISGHTALYWYRQSLGQGPEFLIYFQGTGAADDSGLPNDRFFAVRPEGSVSTLKIQRTERGDSAVYLCASSLTDSLMPYSNQPQHFGDGTRLSIL.

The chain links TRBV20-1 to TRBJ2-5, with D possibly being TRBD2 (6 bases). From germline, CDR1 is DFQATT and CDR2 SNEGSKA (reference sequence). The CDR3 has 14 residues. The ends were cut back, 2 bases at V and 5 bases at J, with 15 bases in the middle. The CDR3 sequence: CSARTGRRLETQYF. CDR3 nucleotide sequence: TGCAGTGCTAGAACGGGGAGGCGGCTCGAGACCCAGTACTTC.

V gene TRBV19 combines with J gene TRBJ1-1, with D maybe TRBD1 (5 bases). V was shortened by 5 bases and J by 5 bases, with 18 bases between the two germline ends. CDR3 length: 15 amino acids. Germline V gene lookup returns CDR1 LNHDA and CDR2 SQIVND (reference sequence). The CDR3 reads CASSPDSGSRTEAFF. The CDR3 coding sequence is TGTGCCAGTAGTCCCGACAGTGGGTCGAGGACTGAAGCTTTCTTT.

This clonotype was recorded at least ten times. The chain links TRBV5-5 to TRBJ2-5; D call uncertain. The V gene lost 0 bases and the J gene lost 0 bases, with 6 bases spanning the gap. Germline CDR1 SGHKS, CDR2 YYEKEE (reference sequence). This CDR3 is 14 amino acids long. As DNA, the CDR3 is TGTGCCAGCAGCTTGGACTATTACCAAGAGACCCAGTACTTC. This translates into CASSLDYYQETQYF. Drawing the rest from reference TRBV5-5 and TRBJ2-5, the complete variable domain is DAGVTQSPTHLIKTRGQQVTLRCSPISGHKSVSWYQQVLGQGPQFIFQYYEKEERGRGNFPDRFSARQFPNYSSELNVNALLLGDSALYLCASSLDYYQETQYFGPGTRLLVL.

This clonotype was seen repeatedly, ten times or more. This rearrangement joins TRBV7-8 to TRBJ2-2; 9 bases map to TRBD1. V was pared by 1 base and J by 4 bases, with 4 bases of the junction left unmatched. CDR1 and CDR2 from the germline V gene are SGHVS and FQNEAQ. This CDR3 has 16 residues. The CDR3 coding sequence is TGTGCCAGCAGCTTAGACGGGACAGGGACCACCGGGGAGCTGTTTTTT. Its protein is CASSLDGTGTTGELFF.

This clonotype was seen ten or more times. The CDR3 loop is CASSFETTNTGELFF. The CDR3 nucleotides are TGTGCCAGCAGTTTTGAGACGACGAACACCGGGGAGCTGTTTTTT. The rearrangement links TRBV2 to TRBJ2-2, with unresolved D. V was trimmed by 5 bases and J by 0 bases, leaving 10 bases between them. The CDR3 consists of 15 residues. From germline, CDR1 is SNHLY and CDR2 FYNNEI.

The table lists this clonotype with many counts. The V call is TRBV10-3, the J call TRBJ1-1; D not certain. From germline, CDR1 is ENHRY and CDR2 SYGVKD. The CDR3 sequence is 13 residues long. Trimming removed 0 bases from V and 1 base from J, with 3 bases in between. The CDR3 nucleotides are TGTGCCATCAGTGAGTCTGAGAACACTGAAGCTTTCTTT. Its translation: CAISESENTEAFF.

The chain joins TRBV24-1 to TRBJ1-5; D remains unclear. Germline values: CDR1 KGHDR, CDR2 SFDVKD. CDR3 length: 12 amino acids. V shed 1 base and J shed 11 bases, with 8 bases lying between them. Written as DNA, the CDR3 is TGTGCCACCAGTGATTTTGGTCGCGCCCAGCATTTT. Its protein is CATSDFGRAQHF.

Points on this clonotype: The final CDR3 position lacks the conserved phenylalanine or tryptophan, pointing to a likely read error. The CDR3 nucleotides are TGTGCCAGCAGTGACACCGTATGGGATCGCCCGGTCCACATCTCCTCCTACGAGCAGTACTAC. Encoded protein: CASSDTVWDRPVHISSYEQYY. The genes are TRBV6-4 and TRBJ2-7; D unclear. The germline gives CDR1 MRHNA, CDR2 SNTAGT. CDR3 size: 21 residues. The germline V and J ends were trimmed by 2 bases and 0 bases, with 29 bases remaining between them.

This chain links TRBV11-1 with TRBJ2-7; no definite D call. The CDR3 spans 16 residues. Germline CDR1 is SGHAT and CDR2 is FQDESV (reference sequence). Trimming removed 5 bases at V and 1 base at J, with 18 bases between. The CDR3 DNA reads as TGTGCCAGCAGCGACCAGGAGACGAGGACGTCCTACGAGCAGTACTTC. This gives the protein CASSDQETRTSYEQYF. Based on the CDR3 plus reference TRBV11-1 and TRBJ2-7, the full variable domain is EAEVAQSPRYKITEKSQAVAFWCDPISGHATLYWYRQILGQGPELLVQFQDESVVDDSQLPKDRFSAERLKGVDSTLKIQPAELGDSAMYLCASSDQETRTSYEQYFGPGTRLTVT.

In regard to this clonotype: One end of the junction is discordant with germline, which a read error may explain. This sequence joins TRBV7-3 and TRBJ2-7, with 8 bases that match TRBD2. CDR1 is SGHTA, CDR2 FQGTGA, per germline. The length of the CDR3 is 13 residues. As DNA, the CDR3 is TGTGCCAGCTGCTTACAGCGGGGGTCCGAGCAGTACTTC. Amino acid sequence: CASCLQRGSEQYF.

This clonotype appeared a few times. The chain's CDR3 is CASSPPRRQGPGETQYF. The DNA of the CDR3 is TGTGCCAGCAGCCCCCCCCGGAGACAGGGACCGGGAGAGACCCAGTACTTC. The rearrangement uses TRBV3-1 and TRBJ2-5, with 7 positions matching TRBD1. The J segment lost 4 bases and the V segment lost 4 bases, leaving 15 bases of the junction unmatched. The length of the CDR3 is 17 residues. CDR1 is LGHDT, CDR2 YNNKEL, per germline (reference sequence).

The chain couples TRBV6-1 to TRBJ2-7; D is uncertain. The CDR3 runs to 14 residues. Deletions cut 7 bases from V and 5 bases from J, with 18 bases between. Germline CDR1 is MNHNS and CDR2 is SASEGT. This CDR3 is CASIIDKARDEQYF. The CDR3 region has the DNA TGTGCCAGCATAATAGACAAGGCCCGGGACGAGCAGTACTTC.

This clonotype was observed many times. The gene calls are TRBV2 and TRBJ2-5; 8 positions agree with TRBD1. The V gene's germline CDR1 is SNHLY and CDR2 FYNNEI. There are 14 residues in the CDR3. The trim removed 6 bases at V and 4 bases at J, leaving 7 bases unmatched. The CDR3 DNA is TGTGCCAGCAGGAGCCGACAGGGGCTAGAGACCCAGTACTTC. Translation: CASRSRQGLETQYF.

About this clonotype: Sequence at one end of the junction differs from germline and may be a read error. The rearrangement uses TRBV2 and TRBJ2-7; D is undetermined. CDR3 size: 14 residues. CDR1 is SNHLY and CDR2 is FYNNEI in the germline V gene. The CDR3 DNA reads TGTGCCAGCAGGGTAACAATCGGCGGCGACGATCAGTACTTC. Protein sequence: CASRVTIGGDDQYF.

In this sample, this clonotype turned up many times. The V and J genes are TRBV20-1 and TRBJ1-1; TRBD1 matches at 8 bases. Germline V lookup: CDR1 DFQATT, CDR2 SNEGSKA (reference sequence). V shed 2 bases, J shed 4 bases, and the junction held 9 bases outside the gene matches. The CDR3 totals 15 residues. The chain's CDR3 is CSARRLQGAGTEAFF. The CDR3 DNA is TGCAGTGCTAGACGCTTGCAGGGGGCAGGCACTGAAGCTTTCTTT.

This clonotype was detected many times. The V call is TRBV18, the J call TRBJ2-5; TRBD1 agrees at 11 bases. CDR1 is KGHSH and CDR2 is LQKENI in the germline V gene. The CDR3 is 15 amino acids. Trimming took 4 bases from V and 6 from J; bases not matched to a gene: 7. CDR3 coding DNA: TGTGCCAGCTCACGAGGACAGGGGGCCTCGAAGACCCAGTACTTC. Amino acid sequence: CASSRGQGASKTQYF.

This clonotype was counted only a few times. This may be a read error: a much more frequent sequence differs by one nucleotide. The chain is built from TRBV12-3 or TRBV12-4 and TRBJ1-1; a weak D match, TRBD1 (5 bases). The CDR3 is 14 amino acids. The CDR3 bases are TGTGCCAGCAGCCTATTGGGGGTGAACACTGAAGCTTGCTTT. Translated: CASSLLGVNTEACF.

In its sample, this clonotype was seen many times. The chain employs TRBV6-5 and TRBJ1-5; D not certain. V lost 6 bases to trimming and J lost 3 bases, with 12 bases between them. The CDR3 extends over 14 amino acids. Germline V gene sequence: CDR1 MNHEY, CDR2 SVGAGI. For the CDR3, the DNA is TGTGCCAGCAGGCCGGCAGGAGTCAATCAGCCCCAGCATTTT. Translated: CASRPAGVNQPQHF.

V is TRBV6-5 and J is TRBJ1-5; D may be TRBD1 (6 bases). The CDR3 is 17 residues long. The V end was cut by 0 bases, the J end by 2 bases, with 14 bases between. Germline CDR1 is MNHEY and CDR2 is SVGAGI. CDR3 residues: CASSYSGTEGGNQPQHF. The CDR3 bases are TGTGCCAGCAGTTACTCGGGGACTGAGGGGGGCAATCAGCCCCAGCATTTT.

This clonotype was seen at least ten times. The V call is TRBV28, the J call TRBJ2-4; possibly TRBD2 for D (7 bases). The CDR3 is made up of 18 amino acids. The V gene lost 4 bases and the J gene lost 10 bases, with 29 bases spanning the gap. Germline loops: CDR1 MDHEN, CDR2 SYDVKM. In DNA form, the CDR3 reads TGTGCCAGCAGTTCCCCGGGCCCGAAGCAGGAAGGGGGGGGGATTCAGTACTTC. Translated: CASSSPGPKQEGGGIQYF.

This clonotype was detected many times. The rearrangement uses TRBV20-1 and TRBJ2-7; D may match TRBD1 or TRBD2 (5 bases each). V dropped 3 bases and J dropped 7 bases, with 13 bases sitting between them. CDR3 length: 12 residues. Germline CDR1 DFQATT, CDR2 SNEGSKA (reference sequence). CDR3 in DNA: TGCAGTGCTAGTGCCGGGGCTCGGGAGCAGTACTTC. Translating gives CSASAGAREQYF.

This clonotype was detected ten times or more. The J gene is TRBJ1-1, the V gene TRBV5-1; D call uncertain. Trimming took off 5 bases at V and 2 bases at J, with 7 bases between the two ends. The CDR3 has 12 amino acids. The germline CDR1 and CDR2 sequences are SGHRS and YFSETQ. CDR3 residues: CASRADNTEAFF. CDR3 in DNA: TGCGCCAGCAGGGCAGATAACACTGAAGCTTTCTTT.

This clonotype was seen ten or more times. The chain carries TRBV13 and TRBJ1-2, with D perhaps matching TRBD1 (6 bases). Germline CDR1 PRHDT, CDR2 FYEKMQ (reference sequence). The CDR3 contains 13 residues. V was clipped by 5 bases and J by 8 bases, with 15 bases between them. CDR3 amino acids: CASSPAGAEGYTF. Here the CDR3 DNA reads TGTGCCAGCAGCCCTGCAGGGGCGGAAGGCTACACCTTC.

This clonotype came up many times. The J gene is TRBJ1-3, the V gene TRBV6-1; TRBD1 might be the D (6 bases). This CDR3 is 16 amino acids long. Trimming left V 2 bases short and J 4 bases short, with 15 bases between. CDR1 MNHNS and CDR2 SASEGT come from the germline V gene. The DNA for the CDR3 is TGTGCCAGCAGTGAACGATCAATGGGGGCCGGAAACACCATATATTTT. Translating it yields CASSERSMGAGNTIYF.

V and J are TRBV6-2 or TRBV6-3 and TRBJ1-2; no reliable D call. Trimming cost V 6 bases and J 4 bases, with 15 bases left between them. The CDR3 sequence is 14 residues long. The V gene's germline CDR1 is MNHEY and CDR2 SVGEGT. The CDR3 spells CASREGGAGYGYTF. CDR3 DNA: TGTGCCAGCAGGGAGGGCGGCGCGGGCTATGGCTACACCTTC.

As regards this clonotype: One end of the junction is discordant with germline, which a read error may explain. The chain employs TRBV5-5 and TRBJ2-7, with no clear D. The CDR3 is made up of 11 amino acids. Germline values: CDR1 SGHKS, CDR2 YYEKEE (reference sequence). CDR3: CASIGPYDQYF. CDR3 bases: TGTGCCAGCATCGGCCCCTACGATCAGTACTTC.